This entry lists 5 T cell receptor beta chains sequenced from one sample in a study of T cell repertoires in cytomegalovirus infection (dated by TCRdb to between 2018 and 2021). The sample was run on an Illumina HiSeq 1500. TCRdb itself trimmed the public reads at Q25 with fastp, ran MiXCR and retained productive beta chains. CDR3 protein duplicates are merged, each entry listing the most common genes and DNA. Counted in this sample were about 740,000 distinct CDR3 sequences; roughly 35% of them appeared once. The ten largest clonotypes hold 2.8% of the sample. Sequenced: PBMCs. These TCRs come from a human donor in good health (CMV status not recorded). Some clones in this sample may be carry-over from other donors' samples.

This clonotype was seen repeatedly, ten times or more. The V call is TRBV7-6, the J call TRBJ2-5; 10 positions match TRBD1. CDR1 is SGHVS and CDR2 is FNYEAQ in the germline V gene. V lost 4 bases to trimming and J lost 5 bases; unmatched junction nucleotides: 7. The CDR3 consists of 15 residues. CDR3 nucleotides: TGTGCCAGCAGCTATAAGACAGGGGGCGAGGAGACCCAGTACTTC. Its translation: CASSYKTGGEETQYF.

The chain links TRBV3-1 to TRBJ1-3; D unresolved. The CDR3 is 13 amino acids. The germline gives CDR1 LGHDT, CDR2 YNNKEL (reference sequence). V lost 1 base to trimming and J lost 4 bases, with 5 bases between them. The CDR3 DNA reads TGTGCCAGCAGCCAAGGCCGGGGAAACACCATATATTTT. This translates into CASSQGRGNTIYF.

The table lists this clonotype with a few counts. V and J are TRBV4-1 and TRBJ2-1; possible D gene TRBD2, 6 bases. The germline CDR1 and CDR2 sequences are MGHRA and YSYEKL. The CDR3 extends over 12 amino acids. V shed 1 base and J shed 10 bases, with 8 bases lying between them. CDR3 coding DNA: TGCGCCAGCAGCCAAGGCCGGGAGGAGCAGTTCTTC. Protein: CASSQGREEQFF.

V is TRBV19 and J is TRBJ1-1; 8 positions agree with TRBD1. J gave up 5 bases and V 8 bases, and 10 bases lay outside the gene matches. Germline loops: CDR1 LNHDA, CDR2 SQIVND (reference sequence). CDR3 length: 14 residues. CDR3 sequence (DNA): TGTGCCAGTTTCTCAGGGGGCCTTGGGACTGAAGCTTTCTTT. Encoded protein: CASFSGGLGTEAFF.

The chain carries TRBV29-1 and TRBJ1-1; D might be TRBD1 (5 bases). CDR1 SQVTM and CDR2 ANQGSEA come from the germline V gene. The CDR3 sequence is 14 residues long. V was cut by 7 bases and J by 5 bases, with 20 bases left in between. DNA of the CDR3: TGCAGCGGTGGCGGGGGTTTGGGAAGTACTGAAGCTTTCTTT. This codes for CSGGGGLGSTEAFF. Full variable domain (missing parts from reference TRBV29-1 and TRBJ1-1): SAVISQKPSRDICQRGTSLTIQCQVDSQVTMMFWYRQQPGQSLTLIATANQGSEATYESGFVIDKFPISRPNLTFSTLTVSNMSPEDSSIYLCSGGGGLGSTEAFFGQGTRLTVV.